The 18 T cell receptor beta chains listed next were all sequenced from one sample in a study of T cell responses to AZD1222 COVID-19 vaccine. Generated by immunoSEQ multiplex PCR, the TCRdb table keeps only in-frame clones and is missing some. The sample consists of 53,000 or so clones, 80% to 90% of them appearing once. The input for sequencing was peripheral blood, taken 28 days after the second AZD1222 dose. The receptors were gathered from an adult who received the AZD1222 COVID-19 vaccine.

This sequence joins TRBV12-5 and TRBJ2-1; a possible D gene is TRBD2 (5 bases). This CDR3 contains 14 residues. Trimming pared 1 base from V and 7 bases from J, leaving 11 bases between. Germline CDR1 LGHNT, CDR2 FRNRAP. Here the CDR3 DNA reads TGTGCTAGTGGTTTGGGAGGGCAACCTAATGAGCAGTTCTTC. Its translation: CASGLGGQPNEQFF.

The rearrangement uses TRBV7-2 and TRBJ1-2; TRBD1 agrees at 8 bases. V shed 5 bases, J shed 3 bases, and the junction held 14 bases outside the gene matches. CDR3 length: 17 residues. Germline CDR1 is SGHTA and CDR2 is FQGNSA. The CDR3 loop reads CASSPQGARGVDYGYTF. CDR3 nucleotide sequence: TGTGCCAGCAGCCCTCAGGGGGCGCGGGGGGTCGACTATGGCTACACCTTC.

This CDR3 is CASSLHHEFNYGYTF. The CDR3 coding sequence is TGTGCCAGCAGCCTCCACCATGAGTTTAACTATGGCTACACCTTC. The chain links TRBV6-5 to TRBJ1-2; D call uncertain. V was trimmed by 6 bases and J by 1 base, leaving 15 bases between them. Germline lookup yields CDR1 MNHEY and CDR2 SVGAGI. CDR3 size: 15 residues.

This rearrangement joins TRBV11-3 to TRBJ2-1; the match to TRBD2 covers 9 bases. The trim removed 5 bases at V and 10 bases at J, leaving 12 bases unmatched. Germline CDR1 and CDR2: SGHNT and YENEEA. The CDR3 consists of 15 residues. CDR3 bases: TGTGCCAGCAGCATAACTAGCGGGCCTCACCCGGAGCAGTTCTTC. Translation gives CASSITSGPHPEQFF.

CDR3 sequence reads: CASSFEQGVFNEQFF. CDR3 sequence (DNA): TGTGCCAGCAGCTTTGAACAGGGGGTTTTCAATGAGCAGTTCTTC. This chain uses TRBV5-5 with TRBJ2-1; 8 bases are a match to TRBD1. The CDR3 extends over 15 amino acids. J lost 6 bases, V lost 2 bases, and 7 bases had no gene match. The germline V gene has CDR1 SGHKS and CDR2 YYEKEE (reference sequence).

CDR3 sequence: CASSLIQGLTDTQYF. The CDR3 DNA is TGTGCCAGCAGCTTAATTCAGGGCTTGACAGATACGCAGTATTTT. The V gene is TRBV7-3, the J gene TRBJ2-3; D possibly corresponds to TRBD1 (5 bases). V lost 1 base and J lost 3, with 11 bases in between. The CDR3 loop spans 15 amino acids. Germline V lookup: CDR1 SGHTA, CDR2 FQGTGA.

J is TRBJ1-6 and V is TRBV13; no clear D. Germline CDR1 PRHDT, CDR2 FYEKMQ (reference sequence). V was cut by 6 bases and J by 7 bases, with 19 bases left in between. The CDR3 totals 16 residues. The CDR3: CASRMTRSLGNSPLHF. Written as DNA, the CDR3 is TGTGCCAGCAGGATGACACGCTCCCTAGGGAATTCACCCCTCCACTTT.

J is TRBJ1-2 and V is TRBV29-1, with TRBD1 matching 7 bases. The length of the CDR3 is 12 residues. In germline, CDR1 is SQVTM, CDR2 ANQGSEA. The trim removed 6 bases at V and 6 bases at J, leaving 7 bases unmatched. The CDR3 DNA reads TGCAGCGTAGAGACAGGGATCCATGGCTACACCTTC. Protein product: CSVETGIHGYTF.

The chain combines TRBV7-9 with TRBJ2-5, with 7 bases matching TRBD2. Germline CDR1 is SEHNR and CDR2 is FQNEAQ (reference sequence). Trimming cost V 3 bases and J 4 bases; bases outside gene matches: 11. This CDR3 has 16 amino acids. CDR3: CASSFSGWGRGETQYF. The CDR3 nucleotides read TGTGCCAGCAGCTTCTCCGGTTGGGGGAGGGGAGAGACCCAGTACTTC.

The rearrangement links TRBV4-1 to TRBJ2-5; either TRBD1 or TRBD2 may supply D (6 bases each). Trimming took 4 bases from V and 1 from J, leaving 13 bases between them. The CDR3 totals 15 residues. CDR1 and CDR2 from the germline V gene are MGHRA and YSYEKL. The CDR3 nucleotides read TGCGCCAGCAGCCCTTTGGGGGGCATCCAAGAGACCCAGTACTTC. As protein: CASSPLGGIQETQYF.

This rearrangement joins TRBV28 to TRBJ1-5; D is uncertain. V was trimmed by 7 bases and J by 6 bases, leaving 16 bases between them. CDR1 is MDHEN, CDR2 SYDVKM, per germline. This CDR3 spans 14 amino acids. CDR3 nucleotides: TGTGCCAGCACCTCATACTCCGGTAGTCAGCCCCAGCATTTT. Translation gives CASTSYSGSQPQHF. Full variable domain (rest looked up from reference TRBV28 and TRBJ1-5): DVKVTQSSRYLVKRTGEKVFLECVQDMDHENMFWYRQDPGLGLRLIYFSYDVKMKEKGDIPEGYSVSREKKERFSLILESASTNQTSMYLCASTSYSGSQPQHFGDGTRLSIL.

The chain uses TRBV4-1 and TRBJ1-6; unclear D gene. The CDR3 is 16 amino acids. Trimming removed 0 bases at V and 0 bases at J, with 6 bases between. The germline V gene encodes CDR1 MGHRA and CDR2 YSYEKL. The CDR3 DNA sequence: TGCGCCAGCAGCCAAGAGCCCTCCTCCTATAATTCACCCCTCCACTTT. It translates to CASSQEPSSYNSPLHF.

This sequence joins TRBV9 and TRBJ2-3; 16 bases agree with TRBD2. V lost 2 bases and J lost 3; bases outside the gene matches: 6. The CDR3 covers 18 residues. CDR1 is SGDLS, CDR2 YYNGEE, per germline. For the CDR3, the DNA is TGTGCCAGCAGCGTCGGGACTAGCGGGAGGGCCTTAACAGATACGCAGTATTTT. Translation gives CASSVGTSGRALTDTQYF. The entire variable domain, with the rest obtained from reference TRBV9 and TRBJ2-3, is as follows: DSGVTQTPKHLITATGQRVTLRCSPRSGDLSVYWYQQSLDQGLQFLIQYYNGEERAKGNILERFSAQQFPDLHSELNLSSLELGDSALYFCASSVGTSGRALTDTQYFGPGTRLTVL.

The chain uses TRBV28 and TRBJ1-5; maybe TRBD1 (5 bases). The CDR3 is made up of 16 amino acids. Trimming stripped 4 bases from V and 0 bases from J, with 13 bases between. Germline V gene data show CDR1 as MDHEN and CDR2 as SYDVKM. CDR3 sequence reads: CASSSGTAYSNQPQHF. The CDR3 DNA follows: TGTGCCAGCAGTTCCGGGACCGCTTATAGCAATCAGCCCCAGCATTTT. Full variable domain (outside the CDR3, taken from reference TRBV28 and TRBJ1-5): DVKVTQSSRYLVKRTGEKVFLECVQDMDHENMFWYRQDPGLGLRLIYFSYDVKMKEKGDIPEGYSVSREKKERFSLILESASTNQTSMYLCASSSGTAYSNQPQHFGDGTRLSIL.

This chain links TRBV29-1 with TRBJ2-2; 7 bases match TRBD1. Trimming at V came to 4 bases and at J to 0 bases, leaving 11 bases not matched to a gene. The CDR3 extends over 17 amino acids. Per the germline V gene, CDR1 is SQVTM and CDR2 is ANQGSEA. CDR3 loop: CSVGSTSGQSNTGELFF. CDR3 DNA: TGCAGCGTTGGATCTACCTCGGGACAGTCGAACACCGGGGAGCTGTTTTTT.

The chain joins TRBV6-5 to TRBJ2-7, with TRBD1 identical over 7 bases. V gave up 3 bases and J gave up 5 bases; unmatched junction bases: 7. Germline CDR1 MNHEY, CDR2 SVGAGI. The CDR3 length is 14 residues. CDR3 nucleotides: TGTGCCAGCAGTTATGACAGGGTTCAACACGAGCAGTACTTC. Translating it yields CASSYDRVQHEQYF.

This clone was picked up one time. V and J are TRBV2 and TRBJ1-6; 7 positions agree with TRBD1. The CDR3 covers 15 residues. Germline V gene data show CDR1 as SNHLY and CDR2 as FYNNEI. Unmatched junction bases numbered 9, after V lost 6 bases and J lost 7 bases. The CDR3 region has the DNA TGTGCCAGCAGAGCTGAGGGGGCAGGAAATTCACCCCTCCACTTT. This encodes CASRAEGAGNSPLHF.

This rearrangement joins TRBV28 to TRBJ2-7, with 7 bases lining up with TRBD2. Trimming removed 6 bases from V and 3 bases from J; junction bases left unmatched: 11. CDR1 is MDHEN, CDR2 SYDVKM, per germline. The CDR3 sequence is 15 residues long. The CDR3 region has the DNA TGTGCCAGCAGACCCGAGACGAGCGGGAACTACGAGCAGTACTTC. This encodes CASRPETSGNYEQYF.